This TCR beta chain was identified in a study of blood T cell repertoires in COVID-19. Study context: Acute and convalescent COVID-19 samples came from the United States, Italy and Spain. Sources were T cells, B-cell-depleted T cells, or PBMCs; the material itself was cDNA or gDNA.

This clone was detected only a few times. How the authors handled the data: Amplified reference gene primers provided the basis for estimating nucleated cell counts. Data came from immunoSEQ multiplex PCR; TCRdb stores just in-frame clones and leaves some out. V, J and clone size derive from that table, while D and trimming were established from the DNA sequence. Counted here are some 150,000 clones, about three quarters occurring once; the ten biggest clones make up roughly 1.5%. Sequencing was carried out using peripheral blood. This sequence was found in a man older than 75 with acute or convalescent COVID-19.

CDR3 protein: CASSLGDREGVTLHF. The DNA of the CDR3 is TGCGCCAGCAGCTTGGGGGACAGGGAAGGGGTCACCCTCCACTTT. The V gene is TRBV5-1, the J gene TRBJ1-6; TRBD1 matches 9 bases. This CDR3 has 15 residues. Germline assignment: CDR1 SGHRS and CDR2 YFSETQ. The V segment lost 0 bases and the J segment 14 bases; nucleotides outside the gene matches: 9.